Listed here is a single TCR beta chain. This sample is drawn from a study of blood T cells in healthy people across ages. Study at large: Template switching retrieved approximately one barcoded beta molecule for each two T cells.

PCR was performed a second time for about 6 to 11 cycles using a sample-barcoded 5' primer and a J-beta primer mix. MiXCR was run by TCRdb on the 5' RACE reads, yielding one entry per CDR3 protein. This table holds approximately 790,000 distinct CDR3 sequences, around 68% found once. The V and J ends lost 5 bases and 4 bases, in that order; junction bases with no gene match: 19. The CDR3 has 17 residues. Germline-derived CDR1 and CDR2 are DFQATT and SNEGSKA (reference sequence). The study recruited healthy Caucasian donors from Russia who were aged roughly 6 to 95. Sequencing was carried out using blood. This clonotype was sampled from a man aged 25-45 years in good health. This sequence joins TRBV20-1 and TRBJ2-7, with 8 positions matching TRBD1. The CDR3 DNA reads as TGCAGTGCTGTAGAACCAACTAGGACAGGGTGGGTTTACGAGCAGTACTTC. Protein product: CSAVEPTRTGWVYEQYF.